What follows is one TCR beta chain and its context. Original processing notes: Nucleated cell counts were estimated from reference gene primer amplification. Assay: immunoSEQ multiplex PCR; the TCRdb copy retains only in-frame clones and omits some. That table furnishes V, J and clone size, whereas the DNA furnished D and trimming. The table lists 30,000 to 50,000 clones, roughly nine tenths of them singletons. The data belong to a study of blood T cell repertoires in COVID-19. Study background: T cells, B-cell-depleted T cells, or PBMCs supplied cDNA or gDNA.

The CDR3 has 18 amino acids. Germline CDR1 is LGHDT and CDR2 is YNNKEL (reference sequence). Germline trimming cut 0 bases from V and 4 bases from J; bases unmatched to any gene: 11. This clonotype was obtained from a woman younger than 45 in a cohort sampled during active COVID-19. The material sequenced was peripheral blood. The chain couples TRBV3-1 (or the pseudogene TRBV3-2) to TRBJ2-3, with TRBD2 matching over 9 bases. CDR3 amino acids: CASSQDGGLAGRSDTQYF. The CDR3, as DNA: TGTGCCAGCAGCCAAGATGGGGGCCTAGCGGGACGATCAGATACGCAGTATTTT.